This T cell receptor beta chain was sequenced during a study of T-cell memory formation after mild COVID-19. TCRdb re-called the 5' RACE reads with MiXCR, one entry per CDR3 protein. The table includes under 250,000 distinct CDR3 sequences, less than 20% detected once. CDR3 size: 14 residues. Germline-derived CDR1 and CDR2 are SEHNR and FQNEAQ (reference sequence). The J segment lost 9 bases and the V segment lost 1 base, leaving 6 bases of the junction unmatched. In its sample, this clonotype was seen a few times. This chain uses TRBV7-9 with TRBJ1-5, with TRBD1 matching 7 bases. The material sequenced was PBMCs or a T cell subset sorted from them (not recorded which). This clonotype was obtained from an adult woman who had mild COVID-19 (a few samples of this study predate the infection). Cell type and time point are not known. The CDR3 reads CASSLEGGVGPQHF. CDR3 bases: TGTGCCAGCAGCTTAGAAGGGGGCGTCGGGCCCCAGCATTTT.